This is a list of T cell receptor beta chains from one sample in a study of human CD8 memory T cell subsets. TCRdb re-called the 5' RACE reads; one entry per CDR3 protein, DNA not given. This sample contains around 4,300 distinct CDR3 sequences. What was sequenced was CD8+ effector memory T cells (TEM) sorted from PBMCs. The receptors derive from a human donor in good health. The CDR3 runs from the conserved cysteine through the conserved F or W. The order of the fields is V gene, clone size, J gene, CDR3 protein. Only some rows state a clone size, as once, few, many or a class for expanded clones.

v_call: TRBV27; clone_size: -; j_call: TRBJ2-2; cdr3_aa: CASVNLGNRRELFF
v_call: TRBV2; clone_size: -; j_call: TRBJ2-7; cdr3_aa: CASRVRDGPYEQYF
v_call: TRBV2; clone_size: -; j_call: TRBJ1-3; cdr3_aa: CASSEVGKRSGNTIYF
v_call: TRBV23-1; clone_size: -; j_call: TRBJ1-5; cdr3_aa: CASSQSSRSNQPQHF
v_call: TRBV4-3; clone_size: large; j_call: TRBJ1-3; cdr3_aa: CASSTRHGGRSGNTIYF
v_call: TRBV6-5; clone_size: medium-sized; j_call: TRBJ2-7; cdr3_aa: CASSTTSGDYYEQYF
v_call: TRBV5-6; clone_size: -; j_call: TRBJ2-5; cdr3_aa: CASSPWTSGGDQETQYF
v_call: TRBV20-1; clone_size: -; j_call: TRBJ2-3; cdr3_aa: CSARGLAEADTQYF
v_call: TRBV27; clone_size: -; j_call: TRBJ2-1; cdr3_aa: CASSLTGGRAYNEQFF
v_call: TRBV19; clone_size: -; j_call: TRBJ2-7; cdr3_aa: CASSIVEGSEQYF
v_call: TRBV7-2; clone_size: medium-sized; j_call: TRBJ1-3; cdr3_aa: CASSLAVGPKANTIYF
v_call: TRBV20-1; clone_size: -; j_call: TRBJ1-1; cdr3_aa: CSARDNTEAFF
v_call: TRBV24-1; clone_size: -; j_call: TRBJ2-1; cdr3_aa: CATAGGTYNEQFF
v_call: TRBV20-1; clone_size: -; j_call: TRBJ2-2; cdr3_aa: CSHLAGTGELFF
v_call: TRBV6-5; clone_size: -; j_call: TRBJ1-6; cdr3_aa: CASRGGTGSPLHF
v_call: TRBV2; clone_size: -; j_call: TRBJ1-1; cdr3_aa: CASSPGRNTEAFF
v_call: TRBV5-1; clone_size: -; j_call: TRBJ2-7; cdr3_aa: CASSFAYEQYF
v_call: TRBV12-3/TRBV12-4; clone_size: -; j_call: TRBJ1-3; cdr3_aa: CASSPAGAIVSGNTIYF
v_call: TRBV4-3; clone_size: -; j_call: TRBJ2-5; cdr3_aa: CASSQDRGTFQETQYF
v_call: TRBV20-1; clone_size: -; j_call: TRBJ2-1; cdr3_aa: CSASDLGQDHNEQFF
v_call: TRBV5-6; clone_size: -; j_call: TRBJ1-1; cdr3_aa: CASSLASLVDTEAFF
v_call: TRBV28; clone_size: -; j_call: TRBJ2-3; cdr3_aa: CASSFELAGDLISTDTQYF
v_call: TRBV15; clone_size: medium-sized; j_call: TRBJ1-5; cdr3_aa: CATSREFNQPQHF
v_call: TRBV5-5; clone_size: -; j_call: TRBJ2-7; cdr3_aa: CASSLGQGRDEQYF
v_call: TRBV11-2; clone_size: large; j_call: TRBJ2-7; cdr3_aa: CASSSGLAITSYEQYF
v_call: TRBV7-2; clone_size: -; j_call: TRBJ1-2; cdr3_aa: CASSLKAGTVNYGYTF
v_call: TRBV4-1; clone_size: -; j_call: TRBJ2-7; cdr3_aa: CASSPNREWYEQYF
v_call: TRBV15; clone_size: -; j_call: TRBJ2-1; cdr3_aa: CATSSGREGNNEQFF
v_call: TRBV5-4; clone_size: medium-sized; j_call: TRBJ2-1; cdr3_aa: CASSLDGTGSNEQFF